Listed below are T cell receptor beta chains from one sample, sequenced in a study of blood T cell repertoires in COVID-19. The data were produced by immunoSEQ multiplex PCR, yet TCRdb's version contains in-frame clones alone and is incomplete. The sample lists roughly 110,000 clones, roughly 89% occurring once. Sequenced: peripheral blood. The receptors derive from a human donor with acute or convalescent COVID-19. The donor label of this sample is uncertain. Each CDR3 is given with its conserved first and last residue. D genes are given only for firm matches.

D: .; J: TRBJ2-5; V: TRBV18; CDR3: CASSPQRRETQYF
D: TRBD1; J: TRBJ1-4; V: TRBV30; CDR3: CAWSRQGGEKLFF
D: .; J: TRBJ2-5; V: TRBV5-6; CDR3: CASSLVVEQETQYF
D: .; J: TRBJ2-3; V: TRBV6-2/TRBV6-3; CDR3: CASSPRGSRVPDTQYF
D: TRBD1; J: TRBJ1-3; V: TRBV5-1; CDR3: CASSQQGASGNTIYF
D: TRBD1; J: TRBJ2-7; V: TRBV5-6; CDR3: CASSLGWTGGISYEQYF
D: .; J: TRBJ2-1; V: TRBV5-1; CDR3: CASSRGTWESRNEQFF
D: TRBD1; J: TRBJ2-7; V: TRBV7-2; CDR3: CASSLERAPPGQGSYEQYF
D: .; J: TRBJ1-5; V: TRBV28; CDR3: CASSPLAIRGLGQPQHF
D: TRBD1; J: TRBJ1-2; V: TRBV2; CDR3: CASRIDRDRNGYTF
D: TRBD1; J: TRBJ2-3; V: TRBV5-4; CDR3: CASSLRQGMTENTDTQYF
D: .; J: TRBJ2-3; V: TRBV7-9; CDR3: CASSDTDTQYF
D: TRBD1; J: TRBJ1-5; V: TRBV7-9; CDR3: CASSTSGTGDQPQHF
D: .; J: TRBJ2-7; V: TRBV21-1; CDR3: CASSKAPSGRAGEQYF
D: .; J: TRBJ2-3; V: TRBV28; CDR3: CASSWSHTDTQYF
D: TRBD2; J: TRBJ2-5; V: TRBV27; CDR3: CASSPQTSGGDRQETQYF
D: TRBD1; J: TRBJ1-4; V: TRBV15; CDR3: CATSRGDSSNEKLFF
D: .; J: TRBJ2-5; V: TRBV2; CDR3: CASSGGGLGTQYF
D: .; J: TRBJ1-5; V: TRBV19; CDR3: CASSIRVSNQPQHF
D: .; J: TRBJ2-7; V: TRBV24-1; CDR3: CATSDFAPTRGLPSYEQYF
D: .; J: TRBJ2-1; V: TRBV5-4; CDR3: CASSTTKNSYNEQFF
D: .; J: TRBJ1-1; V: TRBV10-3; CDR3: CAINTGTTEAFF
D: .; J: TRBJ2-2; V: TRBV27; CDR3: CASRGLANTGELFF
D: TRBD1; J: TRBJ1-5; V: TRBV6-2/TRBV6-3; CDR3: CASSYSDRGNQPQHF
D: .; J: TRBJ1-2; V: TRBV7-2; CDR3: CASSLVGGADYGYTF
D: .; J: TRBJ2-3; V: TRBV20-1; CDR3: CSASVGGPSFSDTQYF
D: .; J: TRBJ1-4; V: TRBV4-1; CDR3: CASTLATGGNGNEKLFF
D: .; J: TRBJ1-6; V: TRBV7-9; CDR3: CASSQGRDSPLHF
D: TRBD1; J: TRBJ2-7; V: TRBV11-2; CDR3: CASTRIPTGGYEQYF
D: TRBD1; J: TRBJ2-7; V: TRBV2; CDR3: CASSVGTGAYEQYF
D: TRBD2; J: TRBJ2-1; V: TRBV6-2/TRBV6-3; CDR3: CASSYSGGDNEQFF
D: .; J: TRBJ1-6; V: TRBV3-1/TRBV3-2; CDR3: CASSQLYENSPLHF
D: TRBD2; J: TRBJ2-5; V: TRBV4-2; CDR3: CASSPQLAGGPGGTQYF
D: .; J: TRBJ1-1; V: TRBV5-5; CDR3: CASSFNGGPDTEAFF
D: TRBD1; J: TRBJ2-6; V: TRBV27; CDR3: CASSTQGAGANVLTF
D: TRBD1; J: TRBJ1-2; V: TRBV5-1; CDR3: CASSLWTGGHYGYTF
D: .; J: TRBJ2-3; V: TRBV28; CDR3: CASSPDGSAQYF
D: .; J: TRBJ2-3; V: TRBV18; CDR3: CASSPPSGTDTQYF
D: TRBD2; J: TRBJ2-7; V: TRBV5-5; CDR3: CASSFGLAEVEQYF
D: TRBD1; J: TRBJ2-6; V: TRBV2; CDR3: CASSWTGGASSGANVLTF
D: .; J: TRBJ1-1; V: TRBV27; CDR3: CASSLLAGSETEAFF
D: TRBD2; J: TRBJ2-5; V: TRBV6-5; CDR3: CASGGLAGPQETQYF
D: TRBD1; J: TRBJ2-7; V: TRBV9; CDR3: CASSGGQGVYEQYF
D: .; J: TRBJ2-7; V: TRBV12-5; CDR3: CASAPRGYEQYF
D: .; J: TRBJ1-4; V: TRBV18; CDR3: CASSPMGGTNEKLFF
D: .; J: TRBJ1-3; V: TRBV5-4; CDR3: CASSSQGAGNTIYF
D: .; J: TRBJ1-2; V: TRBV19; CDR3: CASSIGDYGYTF
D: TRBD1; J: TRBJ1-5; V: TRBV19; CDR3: CASSRGTGGHQPQHF
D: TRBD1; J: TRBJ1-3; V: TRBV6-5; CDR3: CASSYSGGQGDTIYF
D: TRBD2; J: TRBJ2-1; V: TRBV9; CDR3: CASSLTSGGYNEQFF
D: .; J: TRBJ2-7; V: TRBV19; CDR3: CASSMGRGASSYEQYF
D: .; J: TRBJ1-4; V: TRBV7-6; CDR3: CASSSYSATNEKLFF
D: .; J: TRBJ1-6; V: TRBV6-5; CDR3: CASSFRHIGNSPLHF